The clone carrying this T cell receptor beta chain has at least ten counts. The target antigen is unknown. Mismatch with germline at one junction end may stem from a read error. The data were taken from a study of T cells in Graves' hyperthyroidism and ophthalmopathy. Study details: The initial diagnosis was the point when peripheral blood was collected, ahead of any treatment.

On the basis of clinical symptoms, serum thyroxine and TRAb, thyroid ultrasound and orbital computed tomography, diagnoses were made. Study-wide points: Using 13 V-J features, a model discriminated ophthalmopathy from stable hyperthyroidism. Peripheral blood also featured most of the thyroid clonotypes expanded above 0.001.

Authors of the study amplified TCR beta CDR3 regions from RNA transcripts. With the HTBI primer set, the TCR CDR3 went through a first round of RT-PCR. Each CDR3 protein gets one entry after TCRdb re-called the multiplex PCR reads with MiXCR. The data contain more than 350,000 distinct CDR3 sequences, about a sixth of them seen just once; the ten biggest clones take up 30% to 40%. The sequenced material came from blood. The receptor was isolated from a woman in her 30s with Graves' hyperthyroidism that later progressed to Graves' ophthalmopathy.

The CDR3: CANSLRGFGEQYF. CDR3 DNA sequence: TGTGCCAACAGTTTAAGGGGATTCGGGGAGCAGTACTTC. The V call is TRBV28, the J call TRBJ2-7, with D possibly matching TRBD1 (5 bases). The CDR3 extends over 13 amino acids. CDR1 and CDR2 (germline): MDHEN, SYDVKM. The variable domain in full, completed from reference TRBV28 and TRBJ2-7, reads DVKVTQSSRYLVKRTGEKVFLECVQDMDHENMFWYRQDPGLGLRLIYFSYDVKMKEKGDIPEGYSVSREKKERFSLILESASTNQTSMYLCANSLRGFGEQYFGPGTRLTVT.